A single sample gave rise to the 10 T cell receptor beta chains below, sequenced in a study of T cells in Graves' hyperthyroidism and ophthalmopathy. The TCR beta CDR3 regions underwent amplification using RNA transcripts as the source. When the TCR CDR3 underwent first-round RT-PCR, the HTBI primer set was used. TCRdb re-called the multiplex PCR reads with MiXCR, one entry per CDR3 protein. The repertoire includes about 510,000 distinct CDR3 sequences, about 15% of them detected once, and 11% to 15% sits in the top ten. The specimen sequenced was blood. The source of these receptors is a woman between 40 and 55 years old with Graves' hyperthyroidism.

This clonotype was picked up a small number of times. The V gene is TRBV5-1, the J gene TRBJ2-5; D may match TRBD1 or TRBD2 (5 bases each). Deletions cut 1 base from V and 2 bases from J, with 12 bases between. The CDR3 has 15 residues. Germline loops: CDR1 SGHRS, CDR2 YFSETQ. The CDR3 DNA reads TGCGCCAGCAGCTTGACGGGGCTCGGGCAAGAGACCCAGTACTTC. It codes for CASSLTGLGQETQYF. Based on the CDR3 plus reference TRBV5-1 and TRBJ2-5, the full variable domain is KAGVTQTPRYLIKTRGQQVTLSCSPISGHRSVSWYQQTPGQGLQFLFEYFSETQRNKGNFPGRFSGRQFSNSRSEMNVSTLELGDSALYLCASSLTGLGQETQYFGPGTRLLVL.

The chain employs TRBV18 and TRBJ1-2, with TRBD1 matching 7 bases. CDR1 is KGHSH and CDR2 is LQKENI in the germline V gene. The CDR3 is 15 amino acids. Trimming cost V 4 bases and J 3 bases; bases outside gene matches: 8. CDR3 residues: CASSLNLDRDYGYTF. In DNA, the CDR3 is TGTGCCAGCTCACTAAATCTAGACAGGGACTATGGCTACACCTTC.

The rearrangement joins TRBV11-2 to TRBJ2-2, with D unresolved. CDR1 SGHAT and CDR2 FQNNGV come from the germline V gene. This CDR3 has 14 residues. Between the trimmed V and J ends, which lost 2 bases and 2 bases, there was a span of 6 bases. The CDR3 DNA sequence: TGTGCCAGCAGCTTAATACACAACACCGGGGAGCTGTTTTTT. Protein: CASSLIHNTGELFF.

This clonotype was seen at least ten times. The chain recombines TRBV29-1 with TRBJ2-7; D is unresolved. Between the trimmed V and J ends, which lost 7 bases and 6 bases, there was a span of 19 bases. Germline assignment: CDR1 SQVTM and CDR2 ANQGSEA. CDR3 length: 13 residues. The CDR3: CSAGLWDGSEQYF. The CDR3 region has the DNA TGCAGCGCTGGGCTATGGGATGGTAGCGAGCAGTACTTC.

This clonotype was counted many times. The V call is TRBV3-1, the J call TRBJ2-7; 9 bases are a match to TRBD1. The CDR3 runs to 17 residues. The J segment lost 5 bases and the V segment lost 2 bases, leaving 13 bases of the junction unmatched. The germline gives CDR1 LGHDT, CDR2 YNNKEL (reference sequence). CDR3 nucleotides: TGTGCCAGCAGCCAATTGAGACCGGGACAGGGAATCCACGAGCAGTACTTC. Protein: CASSQLRPGQGIHEQYF.

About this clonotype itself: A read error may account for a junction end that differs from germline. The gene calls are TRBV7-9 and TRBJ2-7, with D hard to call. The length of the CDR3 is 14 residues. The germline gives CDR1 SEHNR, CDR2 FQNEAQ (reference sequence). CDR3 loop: CASSLRGPQDERYF. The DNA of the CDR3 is TGTGCCAGCAGTCTCCGCGGACCGCAGGACGAGCGGTACTTC.

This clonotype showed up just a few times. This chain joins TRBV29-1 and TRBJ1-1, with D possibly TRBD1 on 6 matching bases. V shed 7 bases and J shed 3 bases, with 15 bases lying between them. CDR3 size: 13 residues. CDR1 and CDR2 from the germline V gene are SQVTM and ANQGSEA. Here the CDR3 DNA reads TGCAGCGCGGCCGGGACATTCCACACTGAAGCTTTCTTT. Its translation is CSAAGTFHTEAFF.

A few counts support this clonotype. The CDR3 nucleotides are TGTGCCAGCAGCCTTCGGGAGGGCAGGGAGACCGGGGAGCTGTTTTTT. The encoded protein is CASSLREGRETGELFF. This sequence joins TRBV11-3 and TRBJ2-2; TRBD2 matches 8 bases. The CDR3 runs to 16 residues. From germline, CDR1 is SGHNT and CDR2 YENEEA. The ends lost 5 bases at V and 5 bases at J; junction bases unmatched: 10.

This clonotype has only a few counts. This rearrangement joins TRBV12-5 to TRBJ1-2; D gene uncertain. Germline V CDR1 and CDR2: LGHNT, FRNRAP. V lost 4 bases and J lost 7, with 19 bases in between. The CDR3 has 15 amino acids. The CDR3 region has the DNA TGTGCTAGTGGTTCTCTAATGGGCAGTTTATCTGGCTACACCTTC. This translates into CASGSLMGSLSGYTF. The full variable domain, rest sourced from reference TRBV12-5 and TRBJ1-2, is DARVTQTPRHKVTEMGQEVTMRCQPILGHNTVFWYRQTMMQGLELLAYFRNRAPLDDSGMPKDRFSAEMPDATLATLKIQPSEPRDSAVYFCASGSLMGSLSGYTFGSGTRLTVV.

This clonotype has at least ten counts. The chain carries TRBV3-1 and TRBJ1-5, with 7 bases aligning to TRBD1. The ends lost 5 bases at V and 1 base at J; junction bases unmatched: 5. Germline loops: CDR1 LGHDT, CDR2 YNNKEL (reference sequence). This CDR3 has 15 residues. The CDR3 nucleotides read TGTGCCAGCAGCAAGCGACAGGGCAGCAATCAGCCCCAGCATTTT. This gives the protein CASSKRQGSNQPQHF.